Reported below is one T cell receptor beta chain. This entry comes from a study of blood T cell repertoires in COVID-19. Only in-frame clones appear in the TCRdb table, and some are missing; sequencing was by immunoSEQ multiplex PCR. Of 260,000 or so clones in the sample, about 87% were seen once. This CDR3 is built from 17 residues. V was trimmed by 1 base and J by 1 base, leaving 16 bases between them. Looked up from germline, CDR1 is SGHTA and CDR2 is FQGNSA. The source material was peripheral blood. The chain is built from TRBV7-2 and TRBJ1-1; D perhaps matches TRBD1 (6 bases). The receptor was derived from a human donor in a cohort sampled during active COVID-19. The CDR3, as DNA: TGTGCCAGCAGCTTAGTGGCGGGGGCGTCACCGAACACTGAAGCTTTCTTT. This translates into CASSLVAGASPNTEAFF.